The subject of this entry is one TCR beta chain. Its specificity is not known. The germline V and J ends were trimmed by 5 bases and 6 bases, with 17 bases remaining between them. This CDR3 has 14 residues. The germline gives CDR1 SEHNR, CDR2 FQNEAQ (reference sequence). This entry belongs to a study of STAT5B mutations in CD4+ large granular lymphocyte leukemia. General study points: Compared with healthy controls (2/35), patient top clones favored TRBV06 (8/27). Patient CD4-sorted repertoires stayed more clonal than healthy ones after leukemic-clone removal.

The survey-level immunoSEQ assay was used. The table came from immunoSEQ multiplex PCR; TCRdb's copy has only in-frame clones and leaves some out. The repertoire consists of about 32,000 clones, with 71% occurring once and the leading ten covering approximately 0.45%. Sequencing was done on a sample of CD4+ T cells from blood buffy coats. The origin of this receptor is a human donor in good health. The V and J genes are TRBV7-9 and TRBJ2-7; perhaps TRBD2 as D (5 bases). The CDR3 spells CASSPGWETGEQYF. In DNA form, the CDR3 reads TGTGCCAGCAGCCCGGGGTGGGAAACGGGCGAGCAGTACTTC. Full variable domain (remainder filled in from reference TRBV7-9 and TRBJ2-7): DTGVSQNPRHKITKRGQNVTFRCDPISEHNRLYWYRQTLGQGPEFLTYFQNEAQLEKSRLLSDRFSAERPKGSFSTLEIQRTEQGDSAMYLCASSPGWETGEQYFGPGTRLTVT.